The 8 T cell receptor beta chains below were found in one sample sequenced in a study of T cell responses to AZD1222 COVID-19 vaccine. Repertoires were generated with immunoSEQ multiplex PCR, while TCRdb's copy carries only in-frame clones and drops some. The data show some 120,000 clones, with nearly 90% seen just once and 4.5% to 7% held by the top ten. The sequences come from peripheral blood, collected 28 days after the second AZD1222 dose. These receptors were obtained from an adult who received the AZD1222 COVID-19 vaccine.

The chain links TRBV6-6 to TRBJ1-2; D ambiguous. The CDR3 contains 10 residues. Germline V gene sequence: CDR1 MNHNY, CDR2 SVGAGI (reference sequence). CDR3 region: CGTSNYGYTF. In nucleotides, the CDR3 is TGTGGGACCTCTAACTATGGCTACACCTTC.

The chain recombines TRBV10-2 with TRBJ2-7; tentatively, D is TRBD1 or TRBD2 (5 bases each). V dropped 2 bases and J dropped 3 bases, with 11 bases sitting between them. Germline V lookup: CDR1 WSHSY, CDR2 SAAADI. The CDR3 runs 14 residues. The CDR3 nucleotides are TGCGCCAGCAGTGAGCGGGACCTACACTACGAGCAGTACTTC. It codes for CASSERDLHYEQYF.

The chain is built from TRBV29-1 and TRBJ1-5, with a tentative D call TRBD1 (6 bases). Trimming took 5 bases from V and 4 from J, leaving 21 bases between them. The CDR3 contains 16 residues. Germline-derived CDR1 and CDR2 are SQVTM and ANQGSEA. The CDR3 loop reads CSVTFQGTGGNQPQHF. Written as DNA, the CDR3 is TGCAGCGTTACCTTTCAGGGGACGGGGGGAAATCAGCCCCAGCATTTT.

The chain joins TRBV2 to TRBJ2-3; D call uncertain. V shed 7 bases and J shed 4 bases, with 6 bases lying between them. Looked up from germline, CDR1 is SNHLY and CDR2 is FYNNEI. This CDR3 contains 11 residues. The CDR3 DNA is TGTGCCAGCAATATGGCAGATACGCAGTATTTT. Its translation is CASNMADTQYF.

V usage is TRBV7-9 and J usage is TRBJ1-6; the D is unclear. This CDR3 is 15 amino acids long. The V end was cut by 7 bases, the J end by 5 bases, with 15 bases between. Germline V lookup: CDR1 SEHNR, CDR2 FQNEAQ (reference sequence). The CDR3 here is CASTSPETNNSPLHF. The CDR3 nucleotides read TGTGCCAGCACCTCCCCCGAAACCAATAATTCACCCCTCCACTTT.

The gene calls are TRBV30 and TRBJ1-3; 7 nucleotides line up with TRBD1. The junction had 4 bases not matched to a gene; V was cut back by 0 bases and J by 2 bases. This CDR3 is built from 15 residues. CDR1 GTSNPN and CDR2 SVGIG come from the germline V gene (reference sequence). CDR3 sequence: CAWSVLGQAGNTIYF. In nucleotides, the CDR3 is TGTGCCTGGAGTGTACTTGGACAGGCTGGAAACACCATATATTTT. The full variable domain, rest sourced from reference TRBV30 and TRBJ1-3, is SQTIHQWPATLVQPVGSPLSLECTVEGTSNPNLYWYRQAAGRGLQLLFYSVGIGQISSEVPQNLSASRPQDRQFILSSKKLLLSDSGFYLCAWSVLGQAGNTIYFGEGSWLTVV.

The chain couples TRBV9 to TRBJ2-3, with D perhaps matching TRBD2 (6 bases). This CDR3 is built from 14 residues. Per germline, CDR1 SGDLS and CDR2 YYNGEE. Trimming stripped 2 bases from V and 0 bases from J, with 7 bases between. This CDR3 reads CASSVTSSTDTQYF. As DNA, the CDR3 is TGTGCCAGCAGCGTTACTAGCAGCACAGATACGCAGTATTTT.

This rearrangement joins TRBV6-1 to TRBJ2-2, with a tentative D call TRBD2 (5 bases). This CDR3 region has 14 residues. CDR1 and CDR2 (germline): MNHNS, SASEGT. Trimming stripped 3 bases from V and 4 bases from J, with 9 bases between. In nucleotides, the CDR3 is TGTGCCAGCAGTGACACTAGATTCACCGGGGAGCTGTTTTTT. This codes for CASSDTRFTGELFF.